Presented here are 26 T cell receptor beta chains from one specimen sequenced in a study of PD-L1 blockade in urothelial cancer. Sequenced by immunoSEQ multiplex PCR; TCRdb stores in-frame clones only, minus some. The sample yields 45,000 to 60,000 clones, around 82% seen once. Specimen: PBMCs, collected around atezolizumab (anti-PD-L1) treatment. The receptors here all came from a man aged 35-49 years with urothelial cancer.

V is TRBV7-6 and J is TRBJ2-7; 7 bases map to TRBD1. This CDR3 comprises 14 residues. V was pared by 2 bases and J by 6 bases, with 7 bases of the junction left unmatched. Germline CDR1 and CDR2: SGHVS and FNYEAQ. The CDR3 is CASSLSYRGGEQYF. The CDR3 DNA sequence: TGTGCCAGCAGCTTATCGTACAGGGGCGGCGAGCAGTACTTC.

The chain links TRBV10-3 to TRBJ1-1; TRBD1 might be the D (5 bases). CDR3 length equals 14 residues. The germline V gene encodes CDR1 ENHRY and CDR2 SYGVKD. V was shortened by 0 bases and J by 6 bases, with 11 bases between the two germline ends. The CDR3 protein is CAISESMGGAEAFF. CDR3 coding DNA: TGTGCCATCAGTGAGTCGATGGGGGGGGCTGAAGCTTTCTTT.

This chain connects TRBV11-2 to TRBJ2-2; D is undetermined. V was shortened by 1 base and J by 1 base, with 7 bases between the two germline ends. Per germline, CDR1 SGHAT and CDR2 FQNNGV. CDR3 length: 15 residues. This chain's CDR3 is CASSLVPGNTGELFF. The CDR3 coding sequence is TGTGCCAGCAGCTTAGTCCCCGGGAACACCGGGGAGCTGTTTTTT.

The genes are TRBV7-2 and TRBJ1-1; TRBD1 might be the D (5 bases). CDR1 and CDR2 from the germline V gene are SGHTA and FQGNSA. V was shortened by 5 bases and J by 2 bases, with 12 bases between the two germline ends. The CDR3 is 14 amino acids. The CDR3 sequence is CASSPRTSNTEAFF. The CDR3 bases are TGTGCCAGCAGCCCCAGGACATCTAACACTGAAGCTTTCTTT.

J is TRBJ1-2 and V is TRBV6-5, with D perhaps TRBD1 (6 bases). Trimming shortened V by 5 bases and J by 3 bases, and 10 bases separated the two germline ends. Germline-derived CDR1 and CDR2 are MNHEY and SVGAGI. CDR3 size: 13 residues. This CDR3 reads CASSTGTYYGYTF. Here the CDR3 DNA reads TGTGCCAGCAGTACAGGGACCTACTATGGCTACACCTTC.

The chain employs TRBV7-9 and TRBJ1-1, with TRBD1 matching over 7 bases. CDR1 SEHNR and CDR2 FQNEAQ come from the germline V gene (reference sequence). The CDR3 runs 14 residues. V was clipped by 5 bases and J by 6 bases; unmatched bases: 9. The CDR3 nucleotides read TGTGCCAGCAGCATTGGGACAGTCCCCCCTGAAGCTTTCTTT. Protein: CASSIGTVPPEAFF.

The V gene is TRBV15, the J gene TRBJ2-2, with 11 bases that match TRBD1. This CDR3 spans 17 amino acids. The trim removed 3 bases at V and 7 bases at J, leaving 10 bases unmatched. CDR1 is LNHNV, CDR2 YYDKDF, per germline (reference sequence). CDR3 sequence: CATSSAGQGVKGGELFF. The CDR3 DNA follows: TGTGCCACCAGCAGTGCGGGACAGGGGGTAAAGGGCGGGGAGCTGTTTTTT.

The chain carries TRBV19 and TRBJ2-7, with 8 bases that match TRBD1. The V and J ends lost 3 bases and 3 bases, in that order; junction bases with no gene match: 4. This CDR3 has 14 amino acids. CDR1 and CDR2 from the germline V gene are LNHDA and SQIVND (reference sequence). CDR3 protein: CASSMSDRDYEQYF. In nucleotides, the CDR3 is TGTGCCAGTAGTATGTCGGACAGGGACTACGAGCAGTACTTC.

The V and J genes are TRBV19 and TRBJ2-7; the D gene is possibly TRBD2 (7 bases). This CDR3 region has 15 residues. V gave up 4 bases and J gave up 3 bases, with 16 bases separating them. CDR1 LNHDA and CDR2 SQIVND come from the germline V gene (reference sequence). CDR3 loop: CASSRGGSGIYEQYF. DNA for the CDR3: TGTGCCAGTAGTAGGGGGGGCAGTGGGATCTACGAGCAGTACTTC.

The chain carries TRBV19 and TRBJ2-1, with 14 positions matching TRBD2. CDR3 length: 15 residues. Trimming at V came to 3 bases and at J to 9 bases, leaving 4 bases not matched to a gene. CDR1 LNHDA and CDR2 SQIVND come from the germline V gene (reference sequence). DNA of the CDR3: TGTGCCAGTAGTATGAGACTAGCGGGAGGGTCTGAGCAGTTCTTC. Protein product: CASSMRLAGGSEQFF.

V usage is TRBV29-1 and J usage is TRBJ2-1; D remains unclear. The CDR3 totals 12 residues. V dropped 8 bases and J dropped 6 bases, with 14 bases sitting between them. From germline, CDR1 is SQVTM and CDR2 ANQGSEA. This CDR3 reads CSFGILGNEQFF. The CDR3, as DNA: TGCAGCTTTGGGATCCTAGGCAATGAGCAGTTCTTC.

The J gene is TRBJ1-2, the V gene TRBV28, with D possibly being TRBD1 (5 bases). Trimming shortened V by 2 bases and J by 4 bases, and 8 bases separated the two germline ends. The CDR3 extends over 13 amino acids. From germline, CDR1 is MDHEN and CDR2 SYDVKM. CDR3 loop: CASSLQGFYGYTF. For the CDR3, the DNA is TGTGCCAGCAGTTTACAGGGATTCTATGGCTACACCTTC.

The DNA of the CDR3 is TGCGCCAGCAGCCAAGATAGGGGGGGCCCATATGGCTACACCTTC. It encodes CASSQDRGGPYGYTF. This chain connects TRBV4-3 to TRBJ1-2; D is possibly TRBD1 (6 bases). Germline-derived CDR1 and CDR2 are LGHNA and YSLEER. The CDR3 has 15 residues. The germline V and J ends were trimmed by 0 bases and 5 bases, with 13 bases remaining between them.

This clone showed up just a few times. The CDR3 loop reads CASSSSGMRDTGELFF. CDR3 coding DNA: TGTGCCAGCAGCAGTAGCGGAATGAGGGACACCGGGGAGCTGTTTTTT. The chain employs TRBV21-1 and TRBJ2-2; the D call TRBD2 from the table was never checked on the DNA. TRBV21-1 counts as a pseudogene. CDR3 size: 16 residues.

The chain has TRBV9 and TRBJ2-5; 7 nucleotides agree with TRBD1. The germline V gene has CDR1 SGDLS and CDR2 YYNGEE. V shed 0 bases, J shed 5 bases, and the junction held 4 bases outside the gene matches. The CDR3 contains 14 residues. The CDR3 nucleotides read TGTGCCAGCAGCGTAGGTCAGGACAGGGAGACCCAGTACTTC. This translates into CASSVGQDRETQYF.

Only one count was recorded for this clone. This sequence joins TRBV28 and TRBJ2-3, with D possibly being TRBD2 (6 bases). The CDR3 is 16 amino acids. Between the trimmed V and J ends, which lost 5 bases and 0 bases, there was a span of 15 bases. CDR1 MDHEN and CDR2 SYDVKM come from the germline V gene. The CDR3 here is CASSPVGRRSTDTQYF. For the CDR3, the DNA is TGTGCCAGCAGTCCGGTGGGGAGGAGGAGCACAGATACGCAGTATTTT.

This chain links TRBV6-4 with TRBJ2-3; 7 nucleotides match TRBD2. Germline lookup yields CDR1 MRHNA and CDR2 SNTAGT. The CDR3 consists of 15 residues. Trimming at V came to 3 bases and at J to 8 bases, leaving 11 bases not matched to a gene. The CDR3 sequence is CASSEGGSHGGTQYF. CDR3 DNA sequence: TGTGCCAGCAGTGAGGGCGGGAGCCACGGGGGTACGCAGTATTTT.

This clone was counted a few times. The J gene is TRBJ1-5, the V gene TRBV28; D possibly corresponds to TRBD1 (6 bases). CDR3 size: 12 residues. Per germline, CDR1 MDHEN and CDR2 SYDVKM. Trimming stripped 10 bases from V and 3 bases from J, with 10 bases between. This CDR3 is CAIQGSNQPQHF. The CDR3 DNA sequence: TGTGCCATCCAGGGGTCCAATCAGCCCCAGCATTTT.

This clone was seen only once. The V gene is TRBV14, the J gene TRBJ1-1; TRBD1 matches at 8 bases. Germline-derived CDR1 and CDR2 are SGHDN and FVKESK. This CDR3 comprises 16 residues. The V and J ends lost 6 bases and 4 bases, in that order; junction bases with no gene match: 13. The CDR3 DNA reads TGTGCCAGCAGATCAGGGGGCGCAGCAGTAAGCACTGAAGCTTTCTTT. Its protein is CASRSGGAAVSTEAFF.

This clone has just one count. The CDR3 DNA sequence: TGTGCCACCAGTCTCAAGGGACTAGCGGGAACCTACGAGCAGTACTTC. Residues: CATSLKGLAGTYEQYF. The rearrangement links TRBV15 to TRBJ2-7; 13 bases match TRBD2. The V gene end was trimmed by 6 bases and the J gene end by 2 bases; junction bases not matched to a gene: 7. Germline CDR1 is LNHNV and CDR2 is YYDKDF (reference sequence). CDR3 length equals 16 residues.

The chain combines TRBV9 with TRBJ2-1; 7 positions match TRBD2. CDR1 and CDR2 from the germline V gene are SGDLS and YYNGEE. The CDR3 is 16 amino acids. Trimming at V came to 1 base and at J to 7 bases, leaving 11 bases not matched to a gene. The CDR3 reads CASSVNPGRMGNEQFF. The CDR3 DNA follows: TGTGCCAGCAGCGTAAATCCCGGGAGGATGGGGAATGAGCAGTTCTTC. The variable domain in full, with the rest retrieved from reference TRBV9 and TRBJ2-1, is DSGVTQTPKHLITATGQRVTLRCSPRSGDLSVYWYQQSLDQGLQFLIQYYNGEERAKGNILERFSAQQFPDLHSELNLSSLELGDSALYFCASSVNPGRMGNEQFFGPGTRLTVL.

The chain employs TRBV11-2 and TRBJ2-1; 12 bases map to TRBD2. The CDR3 length is 14 residues. Germline loops: CDR1 SGHAT, CDR2 FQNNGV. The J segment lost 7 bases and the V segment lost 2 bases, leaving 0 bases of the junction unmatched. The CDR3 DNA is TGTGCCAGCAGCTTACTAGCGGGAGGGAATGAGCAGTTCTTC. Protein product: CASSLLAGGNEQFF.

This chain links TRBV11-2 with TRBJ1-4; D call uncertain. V was trimmed by 2 bases and J by 6 bases, leaving 16 bases between them. The CDR3 spans 16 residues. Germline values: CDR1 SGHAT, CDR2 FQNNGV. The CDR3: CASSLHGRAEDEKLFF. The CDR3, as DNA: TGTGCCAGCAGCTTACACGGGAGGGCAGAGGATGAAAAACTGTTTTTT. The variable domain in full, completed from reference TRBV11-2 and TRBJ1-4, reads EAGVAQSPRYKIIEKRQSVAFWCNPISGHATLYWYQQILGQGPKLLIQFQNNGVVDDSQLPKDRFSAERLKGVDSTLKIQPAKLEDSAVYLCASSLHGRAEDEKLFFGSGTQLSVL.

The V and J genes are TRBV28 and TRBJ1-2; 7 bases fit TRBD1. Germline V CDR1 and CDR2: MDHEN, SYDVKM. The CDR3 is 12 residues long. Trimming took 6 bases from V and 8 from J; bases not matched to a gene: 6. In DNA form, the CDR3 reads TGTGCCAGCAGACAGGGGACGGGAGGCTACACCTTC. The encoded protein is CASRQGTGGYTF.

V gene TRBV29-1 combines with J gene TRBJ2-3; TRBD2 matches 7 bases. Germline CDR1 and CDR2: SQVTM and ANQGSEA. The CDR3 covers 13 residues. V shed 8 bases and J 6 bases; nucleotides not matched to a gene: 11. CDR3: CSFPAGASDTQYF. The CDR3 DNA reads TGCAGCTTCCCGGCGGGAGCGTCGGATACGCAGTATTTT.

The V gene is TRBV5-4, the J gene TRBJ2-7; 8 nucleotides agree with TRBD2. The CDR3 loop spans 13 amino acids. CDR1 SGHNT and CDR2 YYREEE come from the germline V gene (reference sequence). V lost 5 bases and J lost 7; bases outside the gene matches: 8. The CDR3 region is CASSRAGVREQYF. The CDR3 bases are TGTGCCAGCAGTCGAGCGGGAGTTCGTGAGCAGTACTTC.